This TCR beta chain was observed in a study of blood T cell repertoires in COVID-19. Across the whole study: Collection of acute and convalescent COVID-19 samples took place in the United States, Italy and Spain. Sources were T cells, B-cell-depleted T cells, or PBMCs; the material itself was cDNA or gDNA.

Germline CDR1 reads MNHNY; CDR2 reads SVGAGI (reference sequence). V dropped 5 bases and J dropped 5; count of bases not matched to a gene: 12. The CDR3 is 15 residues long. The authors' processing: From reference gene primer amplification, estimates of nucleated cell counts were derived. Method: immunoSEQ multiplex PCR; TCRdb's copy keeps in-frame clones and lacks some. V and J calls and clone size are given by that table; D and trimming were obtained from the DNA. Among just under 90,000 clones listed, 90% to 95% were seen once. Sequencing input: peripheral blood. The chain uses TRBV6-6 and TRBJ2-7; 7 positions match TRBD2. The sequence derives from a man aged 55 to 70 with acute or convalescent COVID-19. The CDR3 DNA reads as TGTGCCAGCAGTGTTCTCCGGGGGGTCTTAGACGAGCAGTACTTC. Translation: CASSVLRGVLDEQYF.